The 16 T cell receptor beta chains reported below all come from one sample, sequenced in a study of graft-versus-host responses after intestinal transplantation. The assay was immunoSEQ multiplex PCR, and TCRdb's table has in-frame clones only and misses some. This table holds about 20,000 clones, approximately 86% found once. The sample was PBMCs, taken about 240 days after intestinal transplant. Receptor source: a human patient who received an intestinal transplant, so some T cells may come from the graft donor.

The V gene is TRBV19, the J gene TRBJ1-5, with D unresolved. This CDR3 spans 14 amino acids. Germline assignment: CDR1 LNHDA and CDR2 SQIVND (reference sequence). V shed 4 bases and J shed 2 bases, with 9 bases lying between them. CDR3 nucleotide sequence: TGTGCCAGTAGTACATGGGCGGGCAATCAGCCCCAGCATTTT. It codes for CASSTWAGNQPQHF.

CDR3 region: CASRYLAGGTDTQYF. The CDR3 DNA follows: TGTGCCAGCAGGTACCTAGCGGGGGGCACAGATACGCAGTATTTT. The V gene is TRBV6-1, the J gene TRBJ2-3; TRBD2 matches at 10 bases. The CDR3 has 15 residues. Germline-derived CDR1 and CDR2 are MNHNS and SASEGT. The V and J ends lost 6 bases and 1 base, in that order; junction bases with no gene match: 4.

The rearrangement uses TRBV6-4 and TRBJ1-3; unclear D gene. The CDR3 has 15 amino acids. V was pared by 6 bases and J by 1 base, with 13 bases between. Germline CDR1 and CDR2: MRHNA and SNTAGT. This CDR3 reads CASRHEYWSGNTIYF. The CDR3 nucleotides read TGTGCCAGCAGACACGAGTACTGGTCTGGAAACACCATATATTTT.

The chain employs TRBV5-1 and TRBJ2-1; D might be TRBD1 (5 bases). Looked up from germline, CDR1 is SGHRS and CDR2 is YFSETQ. Between the trimmed V and J ends, which lost 3 bases and 3 bases, there was a span of 10 bases. The CDR3 consists of 14 residues. The chain's CDR3 is CASSSGQIYNEQFF. Here the CDR3 DNA reads TGCGCCAGCAGCTCAGGGCAGATCTACAATGAGCAGTTCTTC.

Concerning this clone: Different DNA sequences within this sample yield the same CDR3. The rearrangement joins TRBV6-4 to TRBJ1-5; the D gene is possibly TRBD1 (5 bases). CDR1 and CDR2 from the germline V gene are MRHNA and SNTAGT. The ends were cut back, 5 bases at V and 1 base at J, with 21 bases in the middle. The CDR3 length is 18 residues. CDR3 protein: CASSYVGPGKGSNQPQHF. The CDR3, as DNA: TGTGCCAGCAGTTATGTAGGTCCAGGCAAGGGGAGCAATCAGCCCCAGCATTTT.

J is TRBJ1-4 and V is TRBV5-1; D not certain. Germline CDR1 reads SGHRS; CDR2 reads YFSETQ. The CDR3 consists of 14 residues. The V and J ends lost 2 bases and 2 bases respectively, with 7 bases between them. CDR3: CASSFGSTNEKLFF. In DNA form, the CDR3 reads TGCGCCAGCAGCTTTGGGTCCACTAATGAAAAACTGTTTTTT.

The chain joins TRBV5-4 to TRBJ1-2; D gene uncertain. The CDR3 length is 15 residues. Germline V gene lookup returns CDR1 SGHNT and CDR2 YYREEE (reference sequence). The V and J ends lost 1 base and 2 bases respectively, with 12 bases between them. This CDR3 reads CASSLFGQTNYGYTF. As DNA, the CDR3 is TGTGCCAGCAGCTTGTTCGGCCAAACAAACTATGGCTACACCTTC.

The chain uses TRBV11-2 and TRBJ2-1, with 9 bases aligning to TRBD2. The CDR3 is 15 amino acids. V was clipped by 1 base and J by 8 bases; unmatched bases: 6. Germline V CDR1 and CDR2: SGHAT, FQNNGV. The CDR3 loop is CASSLAGGGADEQFF. DNA for the CDR3: TGTGCCAGCAGCTTAGCGGGCGGGGGGGCCGATGAGCAGTTCTTC. The whole variable domain, remainder taken from reference TRBV11-2 and TRBJ2-1, is EAGVAQSPRYKIIEKRQSVAFWCNPISGHATLYWYQQILGQGPKLLIQFQNNGVVDDSQLPKDRFSAERLKGVDSTLKIQPAKLEDSAVYLCASSLAGGGADEQFFGPGTRLTVL.

This chain connects TRBV11-2 to TRBJ2-1; 7 nucleotides agree with TRBD2. The trim removed 0 bases at V and 9 bases at J, leaving 11 bases unmatched. Per the germline V gene, CDR1 is SGHAT and CDR2 is FQNNGV. This CDR3 is 16 amino acids long. The CDR3 spells CASSLDRRTRGSEQFF. The CDR3 DNA reads as TGTGCCAGCAGCTTAGATCGTCGGACTAGGGGAAGTGAGCAGTTCTTC.

V and J are TRBV6-5 and TRBJ2-7; D unclear. The CDR3 covers 14 residues. The germline V and J ends were trimmed by 2 bases and 0 bases, with 8 bases remaining between them. Germline CDR1 MNHEY, CDR2 SVGAGI. CDR3 protein: CASSYGKPSYEQYF. CDR3 coding DNA: TGTGCCAGCAGTTACGGCAAACCCTCCTACGAGCAGTACTTC.

The gene calls are TRBV15 and TRBJ2-5; the D call may be TRBD1 or TRBD2 (5 bases each). The V and J ends lost 5 bases and 5 bases respectively, with 18 bases between them. The CDR3 loop spans 15 amino acids. Germline V gene sequence: CDR1 LNHNV, CDR2 YYDKDF (reference sequence). The CDR3 DNA is TGTGCCACCAGCGCCCAGGACTCCCCAGGGGAGACCCAGTACTTC. Its translation is CATSAQDSPGETQYF. Filled out from reference TRBV15 and TRBJ2-5, the complete variable domain reads DAMVIQNPRYQVTQFGKPVTLSCSQTLNHNVMYWYQQKSSQAPKLLFHYYDKDFNNEADTPDNFQSRRPNTSFCFLDIRSPGLGDTAMYLCATSAQDSPGETQYFGPGTRLLVL.

The genes are TRBV5-5 and TRBJ2-7; D might be TRBD2 (6 bases). V was shortened by 0 bases and J by 11 bases, with 18 bases between the two germline ends. The germline V gene has CDR1 SGHKS and CDR2 YYEKEE (reference sequence). CDR3 length: 14 residues. CDR3 protein: CASSLALGYSGEYF. CDR3 nucleotides: TGTGCCAGCAGCTTGGCTCTGGGTTATTCGGGGGAGTACTTC.

The chain employs TRBV27 and TRBJ1-4; TRBD1 is a possible D gene (6 bases). The length of the CDR3 is 14 residues. The V gene lost 4 bases and the J gene lost 4 bases, with 10 bases spanning the gap. From germline, CDR1 is MNHEY and CDR2 SMNVEV (reference sequence). The CDR3 bases are TGTGCCAGCAGTTACCAGGGGTTTAATGAAAAACTGTTTTTT. Translation gives CASSYQGFNEKLFF.

The table lists this clone with a count of one. V is TRBV19 and J is TRBJ2-7; 10 nucleotides match TRBD1. Germline V gene data show CDR1 as LNHDA and CDR2 as SQIVND (reference sequence). CDR3 length: 16 residues. V lost 2 bases, J lost 5 bases, and 9 bases stayed unmatched. In nucleotides, the CDR3 is TGTGCCAGTAGTATAAACGTTGGGGACAGGGGCCACGAGCAGTACTTC. Protein: CASSINVGDRGHEQYF.

The chain carries TRBV15 and TRBJ2-1; 10 nucleotides align to TRBD1. Trimming removed 0 bases from V and 10 bases from J; junction bases left unmatched: 9. This CDR3 has 16 residues. Germline CDR1 and CDR2: LNHNV and YYDKDF (reference sequence). The CDR3 nucleotides are TGTGCCACCAGCAGAGATCCCCGACAGGGGGCTTGGGAGCAGTTCTTC. Residues: CATSRDPRQGAWEQFF.

The rearrangement links TRBV6-5 to TRBJ1-5; the D gene is possibly TRBD1 (5 bases). V gave up 3 bases and J gave up 3 bases, with 12 bases separating them. Germline values: CDR1 MNHEY, CDR2 SVGAGI. The CDR3 has 15 amino acids. This CDR3 reads CASSYDMGLNQPQHF. CDR3 bases: TGTGCCAGCAGTTATGACATGGGACTCAATCAGCCCCAGCATTTT.